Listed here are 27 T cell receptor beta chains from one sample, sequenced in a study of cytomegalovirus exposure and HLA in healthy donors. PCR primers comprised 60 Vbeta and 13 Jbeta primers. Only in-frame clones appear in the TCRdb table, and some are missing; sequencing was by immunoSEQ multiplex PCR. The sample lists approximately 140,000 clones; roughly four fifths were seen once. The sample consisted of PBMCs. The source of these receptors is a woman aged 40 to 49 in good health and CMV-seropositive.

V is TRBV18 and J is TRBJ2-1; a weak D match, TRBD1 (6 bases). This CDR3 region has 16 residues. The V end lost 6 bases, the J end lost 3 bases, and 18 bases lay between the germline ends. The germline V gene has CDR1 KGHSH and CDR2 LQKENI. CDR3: CASSAPSGAFYNEQFF. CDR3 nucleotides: TGTGCCAGCTCCGCACCTTCAGGGGCGTTCTACAATGAGCAGTTCTTC.

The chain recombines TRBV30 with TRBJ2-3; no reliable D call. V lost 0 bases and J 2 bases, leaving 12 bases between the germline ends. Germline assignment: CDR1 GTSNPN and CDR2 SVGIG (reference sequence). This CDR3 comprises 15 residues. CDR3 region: CAWSVSGLPTDTQYF. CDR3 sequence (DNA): TGTGCCTGGAGTGTATCCGGTCTTCCCACAGATACGCAGTATTTT.

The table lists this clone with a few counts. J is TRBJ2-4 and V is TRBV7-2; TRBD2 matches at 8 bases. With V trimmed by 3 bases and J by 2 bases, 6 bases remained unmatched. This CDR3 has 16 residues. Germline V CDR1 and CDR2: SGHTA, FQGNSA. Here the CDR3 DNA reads TGTGCCAGCAGCTTCGTTGCGGGAGGATCCAAAAACATTCAGTACTTC. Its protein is CASSFVAGGSKNIQYF.

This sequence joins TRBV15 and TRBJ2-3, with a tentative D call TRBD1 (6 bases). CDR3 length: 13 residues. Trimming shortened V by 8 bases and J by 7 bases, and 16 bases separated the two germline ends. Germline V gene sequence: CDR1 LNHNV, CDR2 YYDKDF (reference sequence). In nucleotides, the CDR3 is TGTGCCACCCGAGGAGACAGGCGGAATACGCAGTATTTT. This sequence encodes CATRGDRRNTQYF.

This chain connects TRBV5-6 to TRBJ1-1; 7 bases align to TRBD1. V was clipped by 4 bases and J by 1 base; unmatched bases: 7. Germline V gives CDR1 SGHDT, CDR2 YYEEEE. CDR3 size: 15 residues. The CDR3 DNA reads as TGTGCCAGCAGCCCGACAGGGTCGGGGAACACTGAAGCTTTCTTT. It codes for CASSPTGSGNTEAFF.

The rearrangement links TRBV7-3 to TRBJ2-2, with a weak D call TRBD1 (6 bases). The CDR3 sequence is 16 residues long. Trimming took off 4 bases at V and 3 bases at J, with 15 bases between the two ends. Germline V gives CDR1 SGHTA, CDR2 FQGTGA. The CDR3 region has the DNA TGTGCCAGCAGCTCACAGGGACAAACAGACACCGGGGAGCTGTTTTTT. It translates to CASSSQGQTDTGELFF.

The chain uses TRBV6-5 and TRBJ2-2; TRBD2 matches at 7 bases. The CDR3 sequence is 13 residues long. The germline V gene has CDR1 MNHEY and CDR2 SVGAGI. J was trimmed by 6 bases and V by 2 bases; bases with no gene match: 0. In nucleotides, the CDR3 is TGTGCCAGCAGTTACGCGGGGGCCGGGGAGCTGTTTTTT. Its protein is CASSYAGAGELFF.

The CDR3 region is CASSIGVANTGELFF. In DNA, the CDR3 is TGTGCCAGCAGCATCGGGGTCGCGAACACCGGGGAGCTGTTTTTT. V is TRBV7-8 and J is TRBJ2-2; perhaps TRBD2 as D (5 bases). Per germline, CDR1 SGHVS and CDR2 FQNEAQ. V was pared by 5 bases and J by 0 bases, with 10 bases between. This CDR3 region has 15 residues.

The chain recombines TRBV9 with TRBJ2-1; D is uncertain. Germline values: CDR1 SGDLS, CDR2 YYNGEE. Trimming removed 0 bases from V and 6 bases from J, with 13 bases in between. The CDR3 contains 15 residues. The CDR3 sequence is CASSVEILSLNEQFF. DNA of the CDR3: TGTGCCAGCAGCGTAGAAATACTATCTCTCAATGAGCAGTTCTTC.

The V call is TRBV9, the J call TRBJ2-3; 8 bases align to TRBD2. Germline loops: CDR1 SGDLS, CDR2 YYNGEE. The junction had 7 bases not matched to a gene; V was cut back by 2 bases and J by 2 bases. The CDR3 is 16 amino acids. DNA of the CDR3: TGTGCCAGCAGCGTCACTAGCGGAGCATACACAGATACGCAGTATTTT. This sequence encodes CASSVTSGAYTDTQYF.

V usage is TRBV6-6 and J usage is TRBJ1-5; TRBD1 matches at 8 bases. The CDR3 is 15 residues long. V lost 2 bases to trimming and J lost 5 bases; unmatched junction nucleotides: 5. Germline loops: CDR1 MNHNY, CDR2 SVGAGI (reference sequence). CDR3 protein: CASSYLDRGHQPQHF. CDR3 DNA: TGTGCCAGCAGTTACCTTGACAGGGGACATCAGCCCCAGCATTTT.

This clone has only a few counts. In DNA, the CDR3 is TGCGCCAGCAGCTTGGCGCTAGAAACAGATACGCAGTATTTT. It encodes CASSLALETDTQYF. The rearrangement uses TRBV5-1 and TRBJ2-3; no firm D call. Germline CDR1 reads SGHRS; CDR2 reads YFSETQ. V was pared by 0 bases and J by 3 bases, with 8 bases between. The CDR3 is made up of 14 amino acids.

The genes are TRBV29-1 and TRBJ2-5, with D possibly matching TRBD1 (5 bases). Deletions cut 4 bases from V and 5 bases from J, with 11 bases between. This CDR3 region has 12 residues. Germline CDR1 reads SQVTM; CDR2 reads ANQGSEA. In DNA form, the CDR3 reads TGCAGCGTTGTGGCAGGGCGGGAGACCCAGTACTTC. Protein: CSVVAGRETQYF.

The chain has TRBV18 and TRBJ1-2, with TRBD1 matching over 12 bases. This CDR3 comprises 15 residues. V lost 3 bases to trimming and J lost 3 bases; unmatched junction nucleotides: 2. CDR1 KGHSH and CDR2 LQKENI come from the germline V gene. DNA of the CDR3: TGTGCCAGCTCACCGGGGACAGGGGGCGACTATGGCTACACCTTC. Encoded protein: CASSPGTGGDYGYTF.

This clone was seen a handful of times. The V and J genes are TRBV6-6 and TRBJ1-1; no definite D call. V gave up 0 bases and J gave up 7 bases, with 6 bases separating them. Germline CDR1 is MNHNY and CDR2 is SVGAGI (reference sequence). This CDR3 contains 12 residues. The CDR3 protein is CASSYSAYEAFF. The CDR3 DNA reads TGTGCCAGCAGTTACTCTGCGTATGAAGCTTTCTTT.

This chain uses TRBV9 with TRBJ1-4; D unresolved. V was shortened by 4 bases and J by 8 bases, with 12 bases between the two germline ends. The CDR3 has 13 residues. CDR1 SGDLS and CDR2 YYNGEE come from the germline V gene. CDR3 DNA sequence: TGTGCCAGCAGCCCTAGCTTAACCGAAAAACTGTTTTTT. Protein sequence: CASSPSLTEKLFF.

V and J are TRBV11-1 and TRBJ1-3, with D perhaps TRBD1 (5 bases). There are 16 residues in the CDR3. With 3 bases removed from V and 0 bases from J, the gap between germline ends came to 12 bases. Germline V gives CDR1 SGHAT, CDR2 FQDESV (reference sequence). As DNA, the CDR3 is TGTGCCAGCAGCTTGGAGGGGTCCTTCTCTGGAAACACCATATATTTT. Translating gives CASSLEGSFSGNTIYF.

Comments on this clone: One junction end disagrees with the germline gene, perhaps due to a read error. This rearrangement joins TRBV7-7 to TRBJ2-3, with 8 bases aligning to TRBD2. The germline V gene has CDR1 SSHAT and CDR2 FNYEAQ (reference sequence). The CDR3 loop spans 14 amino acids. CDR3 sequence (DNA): TGTGCTAGCAGCCCCTACGGGAGGGAAGATACGCAGTATTTT. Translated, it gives CASSPYGREDTQYF.

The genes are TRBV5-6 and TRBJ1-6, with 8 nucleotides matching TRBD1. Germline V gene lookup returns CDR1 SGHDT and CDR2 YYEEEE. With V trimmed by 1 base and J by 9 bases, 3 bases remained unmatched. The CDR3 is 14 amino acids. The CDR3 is CASSLQGALSPLHF. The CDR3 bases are TGTGCCAGCAGCTTGCAGGGGGCGCTTTCACCCCTCCACTTT.

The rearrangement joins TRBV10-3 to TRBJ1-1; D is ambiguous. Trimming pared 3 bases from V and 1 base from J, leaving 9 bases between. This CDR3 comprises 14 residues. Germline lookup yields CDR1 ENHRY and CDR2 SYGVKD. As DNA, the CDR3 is TGTGCCATCAGTGACCCGGGAAAGAACACTGAAGCTTTCTTT. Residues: CAISDPGKNTEAFF.

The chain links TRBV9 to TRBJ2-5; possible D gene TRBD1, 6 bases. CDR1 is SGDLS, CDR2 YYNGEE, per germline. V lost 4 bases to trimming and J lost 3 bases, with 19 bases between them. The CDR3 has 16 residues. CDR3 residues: CASSPISPGDEETQYF. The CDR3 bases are TGTGCCAGCAGCCCCATCAGCCCAGGGGATGAAGAGACCCAGTACTTC.

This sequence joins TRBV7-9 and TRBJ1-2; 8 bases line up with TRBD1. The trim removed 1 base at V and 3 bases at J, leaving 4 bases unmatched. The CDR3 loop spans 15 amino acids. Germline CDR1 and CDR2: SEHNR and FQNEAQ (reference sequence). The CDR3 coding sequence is TGTGCCAGCAGCTTAGATACAGGGGGGTACTATGGCTACACCTTC. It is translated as CASSLDTGGYYGYTF.

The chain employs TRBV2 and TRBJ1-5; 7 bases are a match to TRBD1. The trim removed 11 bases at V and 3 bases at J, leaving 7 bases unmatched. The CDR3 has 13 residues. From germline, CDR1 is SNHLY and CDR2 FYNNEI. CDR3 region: CAAQTGDNQPQHF. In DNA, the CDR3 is TGTGCCGCTCAAACAGGGGACAATCAGCCCCAGCATTTT.

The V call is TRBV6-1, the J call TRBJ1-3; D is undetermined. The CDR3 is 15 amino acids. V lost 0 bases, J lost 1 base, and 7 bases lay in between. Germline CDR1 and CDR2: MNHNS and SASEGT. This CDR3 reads CASSEASGSGNTIYF. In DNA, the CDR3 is TGTGCCAGCAGTGAAGCGTCGGGTTCTGGAAACACCATATATTTT.

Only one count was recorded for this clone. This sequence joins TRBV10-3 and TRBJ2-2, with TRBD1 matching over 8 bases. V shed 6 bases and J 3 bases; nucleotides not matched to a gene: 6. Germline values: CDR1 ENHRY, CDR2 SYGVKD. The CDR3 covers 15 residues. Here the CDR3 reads CAISTTGVDTGELFF. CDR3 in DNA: TGTGCCATCAGCACGACAGGGGTCGACACCGGGGAGCTGTTTTTT.

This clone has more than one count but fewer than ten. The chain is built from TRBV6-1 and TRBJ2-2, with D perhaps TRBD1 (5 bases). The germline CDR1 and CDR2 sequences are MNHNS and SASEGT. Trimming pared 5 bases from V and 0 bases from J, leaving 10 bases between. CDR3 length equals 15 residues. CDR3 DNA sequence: TGTGCCAGCAGTAGTAAGGGGTCGAACACCGGGGAGCTGTTTTTT. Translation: CASSSKGSNTGELFF.

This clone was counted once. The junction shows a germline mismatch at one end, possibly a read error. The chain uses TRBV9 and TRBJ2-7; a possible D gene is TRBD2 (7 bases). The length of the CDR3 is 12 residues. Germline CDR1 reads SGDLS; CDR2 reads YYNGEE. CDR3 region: CAGSGGGHEQYF. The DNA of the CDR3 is TGTGCCGGCAGTGGGGGGGGCCACGAGCAGTACTTC.